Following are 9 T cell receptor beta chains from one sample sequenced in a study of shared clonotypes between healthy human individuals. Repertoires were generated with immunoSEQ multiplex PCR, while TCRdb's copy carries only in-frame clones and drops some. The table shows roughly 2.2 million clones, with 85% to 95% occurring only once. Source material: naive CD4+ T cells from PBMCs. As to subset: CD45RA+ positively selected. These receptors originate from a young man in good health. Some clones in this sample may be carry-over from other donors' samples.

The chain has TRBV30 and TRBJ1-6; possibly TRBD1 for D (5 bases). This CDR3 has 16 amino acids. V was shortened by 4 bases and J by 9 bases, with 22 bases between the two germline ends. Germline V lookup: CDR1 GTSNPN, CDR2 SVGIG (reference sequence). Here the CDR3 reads CAWTNTGLGAFSPLHF. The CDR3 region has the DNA TGTGCCTGGACCAATACAGGTCTAGGGGCCTTTTCACCCCTCCACTTT. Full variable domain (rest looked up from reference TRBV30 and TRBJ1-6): SQTIHQWPATLVQPVGSPLSLECTVEGTSNPNLYWYRQAAGRGLQLLFYSVGIGQISSEVPQNLSASRPQDRQFILSSKKLLLSDSGFYLCAWTNTGLGAFSPLHFGNGTRLTVT.

CDR3 DNA sequence: TGTGCCAGCAGGTCCGGGACAGTCAACTATGGCTACACCTTC. It codes for CASRSGTVNYGYTF. The V and J genes are TRBV6-5 and TRBJ1-2; 7 bases line up with TRBD1. Germline values: CDR1 MNHEY, CDR2 SVGAGI. The J segment lost 2 bases and the V segment lost 6 bases, leaving 6 bases of the junction unmatched. The CDR3 is 14 residues long.

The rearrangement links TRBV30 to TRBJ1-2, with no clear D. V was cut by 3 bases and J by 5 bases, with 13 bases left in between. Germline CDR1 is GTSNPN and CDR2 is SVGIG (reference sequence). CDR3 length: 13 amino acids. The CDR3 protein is CAWSTGVGYGYTF. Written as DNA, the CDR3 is TGTGCCTGGAGCACTGGAGTTGGATATGGCTACACCTTC.

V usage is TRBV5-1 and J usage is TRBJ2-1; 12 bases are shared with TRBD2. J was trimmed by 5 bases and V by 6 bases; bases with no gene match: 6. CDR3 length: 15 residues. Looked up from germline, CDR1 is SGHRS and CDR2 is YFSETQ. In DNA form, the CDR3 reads TGCGCCAGCACCCCCAGGACTAGCGGGAACAATGAGCAGTTCTTC. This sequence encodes CASTPRTSGNNEQFF.

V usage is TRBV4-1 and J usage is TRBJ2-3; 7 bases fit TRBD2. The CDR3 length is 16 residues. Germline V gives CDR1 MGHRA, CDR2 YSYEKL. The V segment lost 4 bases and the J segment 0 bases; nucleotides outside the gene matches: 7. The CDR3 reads CASSRSLAPSTDTQYF. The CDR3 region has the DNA TGCGCCAGCAGCCGTTCACTAGCGCCTAGCACAGATACGCAGTATTTT.

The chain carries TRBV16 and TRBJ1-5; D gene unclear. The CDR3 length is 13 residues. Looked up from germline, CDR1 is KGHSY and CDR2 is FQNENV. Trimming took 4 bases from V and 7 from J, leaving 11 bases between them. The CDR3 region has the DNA TGTGCCAGCAGCCGCAGTCTTTCACAGCCCCAGCATTTT. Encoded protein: CASSRSLSQPQHF.

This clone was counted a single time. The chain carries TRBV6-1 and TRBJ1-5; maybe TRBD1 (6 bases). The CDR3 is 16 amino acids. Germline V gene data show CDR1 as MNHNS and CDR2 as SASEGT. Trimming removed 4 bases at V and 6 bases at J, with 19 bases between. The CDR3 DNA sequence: TGTGCCAGCAGTGTCCGTCAGGGGAGTAGATTTCAGCCCCAGCATTTT. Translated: CASSVRQGSRFQPQHF.

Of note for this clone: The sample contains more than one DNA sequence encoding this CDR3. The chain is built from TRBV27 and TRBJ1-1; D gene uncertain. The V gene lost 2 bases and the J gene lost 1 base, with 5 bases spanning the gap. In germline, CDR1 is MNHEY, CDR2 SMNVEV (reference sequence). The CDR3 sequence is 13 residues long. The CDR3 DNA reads TGTGCCAGCAGTTTAAACCGGAACACTGAAGCTTTCTTT. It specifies CASSLNRNTEAFF.

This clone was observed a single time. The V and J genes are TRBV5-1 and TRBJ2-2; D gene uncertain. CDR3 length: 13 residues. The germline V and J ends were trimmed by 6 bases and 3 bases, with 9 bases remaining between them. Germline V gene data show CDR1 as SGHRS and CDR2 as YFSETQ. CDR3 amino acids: CASKRADTGELFF. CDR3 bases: TGCGCCAGCAAACGGGCCGACACCGGGGAGCTGTTTTTT.